Included here is one T cell receptor beta chain sequence, with context. This record comes from a study of shared clonotypes between healthy human individuals. Study background: Three CD4 naive, three CD4 memory, two CD8 naive and one CD8 memory plate were used per donor.

This CDR3 spans 15 amino acids. Looked up from germline, CDR1 is SEHNR and CDR2 is FQNEAQ (reference sequence). V lost 3 bases, J lost 3 bases, and 12 bases lay in between. Sequencing used immunoSEQ multiplex PCR; TCRdb keeps in-frame clones, though not all of them. Seen here are 1.4 million to 1.5 million clones, about 96% observed once, and the top ten hold approximately 1.2%. Sequenced material: naive CD4+ T cells sorted from blood. Subset noted: CD45RA+ positively selected. The receptor was isolated from a man younger than 40 in good health. The rearrangement links TRBV7-9 to TRBJ2-1; D may be TRBD1 (6 bases). The chain's CDR3 is CASSFSGTNYNEQFF. The CDR3 bases are TGTGCCAGCAGCTTCTCCGGGACAAACTACAATGAGCAGTTCTTC.